One sample yielded the 23 T cell receptor beta chains listed below, sequenced in a study of T-cell memory formation after mild COVID-19. MiXCR, applied by TCRdb to the 5' RACE reads, yields one record per CDR3 protein. The data hold 15,000 to 20,000 distinct CDR3 sequences, with approximately 23% observed a single time. Material: PBMCs or a T cell subset sorted from them (not recorded which). The source of these receptors is a young man who had mild COVID-19 (a few samples of this study predate the infection). Cell type and time point are not known.

The gene calls are TRBV10-3 and TRBJ2-7; no reliable D call. The CDR3 is 14 residues long. The germline V and J ends were trimmed by 0 bases and 3 bases, with 9 bases remaining between them. Germline V gene lookup returns CDR1 ENHRY and CDR2 SYGVKD. The DNA for the CDR3 is TGTGCCATCAGTGAGTCCCCACGCCACTACGAGCAGTACGTC. Encoded protein: CAISESPRHYEQYV.

This clonotype has ten or more counts. The chain couples TRBV24-1 to TRBJ2-3; the D gene is possibly TRBD2 (5 bases). V dropped 4 bases and J dropped 0 bases, with 13 bases sitting between them. The CDR3 covers 16 residues. Germline CDR1 is KGHDR and CDR2 is SFDVKD. DNA for the CDR3: TGTGCCACCAGTGACCCGTTCGGGAAAAGCACAGATACGCAGTATTTT. It translates to CATSDPFGKSTDTQYF.

The chain recombines TRBV20-1 with TRBJ1-1; D gene ambiguous. Germline V gene sequence: CDR1 DFQATT, CDR2 SNEGSKA (reference sequence). The V and J ends lost 5 bases and 0 bases respectively, with 7 bases between them. The CDR3 has 12 residues. The CDR3 sequence: CSAYRMNTEAFF. The CDR3 nucleotides are TGCAGTGCTTACCGCATGAACACTGAAGCTTTCTTT.

This clonotype was seen repeatedly, ten times or more. V gene TRBV5-1 combines with J gene TRBJ2-5; 13 nucleotides match TRBD2. The CDR3 spans 16 residues. The V and J ends lost 5 bases and 5 bases, in that order; junction bases with no gene match: 9. Germline CDR1 reads SGHRS; CDR2 reads YFSETQ. DNA of the CDR3: TGCGCCAGCAGACCTACTAGCGGGGGGGCCTTGGAGACCCAGTACTTC. This sequence encodes CASRPTSGGALETQYF.

This clonotype appeared many times. V and J are TRBV4-3 and TRBJ2-3, with 10 bases that match TRBD2. The CDR3 contains 19 residues. The J segment lost 4 bases and the V segment lost 0 bases, leaving 13 bases of the junction unmatched. Germline V gene lookup returns CDR1 LGHNA and CDR2 YSLEER. This chain's CDR3 is CASSQESGLAGVKADTQYF. Written as DNA, the CDR3 is TGCGCCAGCAGCCAAGAATCGGGCCTAGCGGGGGTAAAGGCAGATACGCAGTATTTT.

Only one count was recorded for this clonotype. The chain recombines TRBV4-3 with TRBJ1-2; no clear D gene. The CDR3 is 14 residues long. The germline gives CDR1 LGHNA, CDR2 YSLEER. Trimming removed 4 bases from V and 4 bases from J, with 13 bases in between. As DNA, the CDR3 is TGCGCCAGCAGCCCCTCAGATACCCGCTATGGCTACACCTTC. Translated: CASSPSDTRYGYTF.

The chain joins TRBV5-6 to TRBJ1-2; the match to TRBD1 covers 7 bases. The CDR3 totals 15 residues. Germline-derived CDR1 and CDR2 are SGHDT and YYEEEE. J was trimmed by 5 bases and V by 2 bases; bases with no gene match: 9. CDR3: CASSFFGTATYGYTF. CDR3 bases: TGTGCCAGCAGCTTTTTTGGGACAGCTACTTATGGCTACACCTTC.

V gene TRBV27 combines with J gene TRBJ1-2; tentatively, D is TRBD1 (6 bases). The CDR3 length is 12 residues. Germline CDR1 MNHEY, CDR2 SMNVEV (reference sequence). The V and J ends lost 8 bases and 4 bases respectively, with 11 bases between them. Here the CDR3 DNA reads TGTGCCAGCTATGAGGGGGGCTATGGCTACACCTTC. It yields the protein CASYEGGYGYTF.

This chain links TRBV6-2 or TRBV6-3 with TRBJ1-3; D is possibly TRBD1 (5 bases). V lost 0 bases and J 0 bases, leaving 12 bases between the germline ends. Germline values: CDR1 MNHEY, CDR2 SVGEGT. The CDR3 has 17 residues. The CDR3 nucleotides are TGTGCCAGCAGTTACTCGACGGTTGGGGGCTCTGGAAACACCATATATTTT. Residues: CASSYSTVGGSGNTIYF.

Ten or more counts support this clonotype. The rearrangement joins TRBV5-1 to TRBJ2-7; 8 bases fit TRBD1. This CDR3 region has 16 residues. With V trimmed by 0 bases and J by 1 base, 6 bases remained unmatched. The germline V gene has CDR1 SGHRS and CDR2 YFSETQ. The CDR3 loop is CASSLAWGQDSYEQYF. The CDR3 nucleotides are TGCGCCAGCAGCTTGGCCTGGGGACAGGATTCCTACGAGCAGTACTTC.

In this sample, this clonotype is large. The chain couples TRBV6-2 or TRBV6-3 to TRBJ2-7; D tentatively fits TRBD1 or TRBD2 (6 bases each). V was shortened by 7 bases and J by 4 bases, with 11 bases between the two germline ends. Germline V gene lookup returns CDR1 MNHEY and CDR2 SVGEGT. The CDR3 length is 12 residues. CDR3 in amino acids: CASIGGEYEQYF. CDR3 bases: TGTGCCAGCATCGGGGGCGAATACGAGCAGTACTTC.

In this sample, this clonotype turned up many times. This sequence joins TRBV2 and TRBJ1-2; D unclear. V lost 8 bases, J lost 1 base, and 11 bases lay in between. The CDR3 consists of 13 residues. CDR1 and CDR2 from the germline V gene are SNHLY and FYNNEI. CDR3 protein: CASEAMINYGYTF. The CDR3 coding sequence is TGTGCCAGCGAGGCGATGATTAACTATGGCTACACCTTC.

The chain employs TRBV15 and TRBJ1-2; D perhaps matches TRBD1 (5 bases). With 3 bases removed from V and 3 bases from J, the gap between germline ends came to 20 bases. Germline values: CDR1 LNHNV, CDR2 YYDKDF (reference sequence). The CDR3 runs 17 residues. The CDR3 coding sequence is TGTGCCACCAGCAGGGCTATAAAAGGGGTGAAGGACTATGGCTACACCTTC. Its protein is CATSRAIKGVKDYGYTF.

The chain couples TRBV28 to TRBJ2-2; D is perhaps TRBD1 or TRBD2 (5 bases each). V shed 7 bases and J shed 1 base, with 25 bases lying between them. CDR3 length: 19 residues. From germline, CDR1 is MDHEN and CDR2 SYDVKM. CDR3 coding DNA: TGTGCCAGCAACCCCCCCAACCCCCTGGGACGGGTGAACACCGGGGAGCTGTTTTTT. Its protein product is CASNPPNPLGRVNTGELFF.

This clonotype was found many times. The rearrangement uses TRBV12-3 or TRBV12-4 and TRBJ1-3; D is unresolved. V lost 3 bases, J lost 3 bases, and 9 bases lay in between. There are 14 residues in the CDR3. The CDR3 spells CASSFAYIGNTIYF. CDR3 sequence (DNA): TGTGCCAGCAGTTTCGCGTACATTGGAAACACCATATATTTT.

The V and J genes are TRBV9 and TRBJ1-2; D is possibly TRBD1 (5 bases). The V end lost 0 bases, the J end lost 6 bases, and 6 bases lay between the germline ends. The CDR3 loop spans 12 amino acids. Germline V gene data show CDR1 as SGDLS and CDR2 as YYNGEE. As DNA, the CDR3 is TGTGCCAGCAGCGTAGAGGGACATGGCTACACCTTC. This sequence encodes CASSVEGHGYTF.

This clonotype was observed a few times. The rearrangement uses TRBV7-3 and TRBJ2-1, with 14 nucleotides matching TRBD2. The CDR3 extends over 20 amino acids. CDR1 is SGHTA, CDR2 FQGTGA, per germline. V dropped 0 bases and J dropped 8; count of bases not matched to a gene: 15. The CDR3 DNA reads TGTGCCAGCAGCTTAACCATGGGACTAGCGGGGGAGGGCATGGGAGATGAGCAGTTCTTC. The encoded protein is CASSLTMGLAGEGMGDEQFF.

Details on this clonotype: At one of its ends the junction is not consistent with the germline gene, which may arise from a read error. The chain carries TRBV3-1 and TRBJ2-2, with TRBD1 as a possible D gene (6 bases). The CDR3 is 14 amino acids. From germline, CDR1 is LGHDT and CDR2 YNNKEL (reference sequence). CDR3 region: CASSQDWDTGELFF. Here the CDR3 DNA reads TGTGCCAGCAGCCAAGACTGGGACACAGGGGAGCTGTTTTTT.

In its sample, this clonotype was seen once. This rearrangement joins TRBV3-1 to TRBJ2-7; 13 nucleotides match TRBD2. V was pared by 4 bases and J by 3 bases, with 3 bases of the junction left unmatched. The CDR3 runs 15 residues. The germline CDR1 and CDR2 sequences are LGHDT and YNNKEL (reference sequence). CDR3 in DNA: TGTGCCAGCAGCCCCCGGACTAGCGGGAGCTACGAGCAGTACTTC. This codes for CASSPRTSGSYEQYF.

This clonotype has a count of ten or more. The chain combines TRBV12-3 or TRBV12-4 with TRBJ1-6; no clear D. The CDR3 has 16 residues. Trimming took off 6 bases at V and 2 bases at J, with 14 bases between the two ends. The CDR3: CASSRSLSAYNSPLHF. In nucleotides, the CDR3 is TGTGCCAGCAGCCGATCATTAAGCGCCTATAATTCACCCCTCCACTTT.

This clonotype was counted many times. The chain carries TRBV4-2 and TRBJ1-2; D remains unclear. Trimming shortened V by 3 bases and J by 4 bases, and 15 bases separated the two germline ends. CDR3 length: 15 residues. Germline loops: CDR1 LGHNA, CDR2 YNFKEQ. The CDR3 is CASSHWLGWTYGYTF. The CDR3 DNA reads as TGTGCCAGCAGCCACTGGTTAGGGTGGACCTATGGCTACACCTTC.

J is TRBJ2-3 and V is TRBV4-1; 8 bases match TRBD2. CDR1 MGHRA and CDR2 YSYEKL come from the germline V gene. The CDR3 extends over 15 amino acids. J lost 0 bases, V lost 11 bases, and 10 bases had no gene match. CDR3: CASLAPGGSTDTQYF. The CDR3 nucleotides read TGCGCCTCCCTGGCCCCGGGGGGGAGCACAGATACGCAGTATTTT.

This clonotype showed up many times. CDR3 sequence (DNA): TGTGCCAGCAGCTCCGAATACAGGGGCAATTCACCCCTCCACTTT. Its translation is CASSSEYRGNSPLHF. The rearrangement joins TRBV13 to TRBJ1-6; 7 nucleotides agree with TRBD1. Losses at the gene ends were 4 bases for V and 7 bases for J; bases not matched to a gene: 7. Germline CDR1 and CDR2: PRHDT and FYEKMQ (reference sequence). This CDR3 has 15 residues.